This TCR beta chain was observed in a study of blood T cell repertoires in COVID-19. Study context: The United States, Italy and Spain were the sources of the acute and convalescent COVID-19 samples. PBMCs, B-cell-depleted T cells, or T cells were the source of the cDNA or gDNA that made up the material.

This clone turned up a few times. The CDR3 contains 11 residues. The V gene's germline CDR1 is SNHLY and CDR2 FYNNEI. The V gene lost 10 bases and the J gene lost 3 bases, with 8 bases spanning the gap. Seattle's cohort entered during active infection and was followed longitudinally. As processed by the authors: Nucleated cell number was recorded as an estimate derived from reference gene primer amplification. Data came from immunoSEQ multiplex PCR; TCRdb stores just in-frame clones and leaves some out. Clone size and the V and J calls come from that table; the DNA yielded D and trimming. Counted here are approximately 110,000 clones, roughly 90% occurring once; the ten biggest clones make up around 2.1%.

The specimen sequenced was peripheral blood. This clonotype was sampled from a middle-aged man with COVID-19, enrolled during active disease. This chain uses TRBV2 with TRBJ2-3; D call uncertain. The DNA of the CDR3 is TGTGCCATGACGGAGACAGATACGCAGTATTTT. Translation gives CAMTETDTQYF.